The next 5 T cell receptor beta chains were all read from a single sample in a study of cytomegalovirus exposure and HLA in healthy donors. The PCR made use of 60 Vbeta and 13 Jbeta primers. Assay used: immunoSEQ multiplex PCR; TCRdb lists only in-frame clones, some missing. The table records about 190,000 clones, approximately 78% of them present only once. The sequenced sample was PBMCs. All receptors come from a woman between 18 and 29 years old in good health and CMV-seronegative.

V is TRBV10-3 and J is TRBJ1-5; D perhaps matches TRBD1 (5 bases). Between the trimmed V and J ends, which lost 3 bases and 4 bases, there was a span of 10 bases. CDR1 and CDR2 (germline): ENHRY, SYGVKD. The CDR3 sequence is 14 residues long. CDR3: CAISDRQTNQPQHF. CDR3 coding DNA: TGTGCCATCAGTGACCGACAGACAAATCAGCCCCAGCATTTT.

The V call is TRBV7-9, the J call TRBJ2-7; 12 positions agree with TRBD2. Unmatched junction bases numbered 8, after V lost 5 bases and J lost 9 bases. The CDR3 is made up of 14 amino acids. CDR1 is SEHNR, CDR2 FQNEAQ, per germline (reference sequence). For the CDR3, the DNA is TGTGCCAGCAGCCCGCAGACTAGCGGGAGACTGCAGTACTTC. Its translation: CASSPQTSGRLQYF.

Remarks on this clone: This CDR3 is also generated by other DNA sequences in the sample. The rearrangement uses TRBV7-8 and TRBJ1-1; 8 bases map to TRBD1. CDR1 is SGHVS, CDR2 FQNEAQ, per germline. The V and J ends lost 0 bases and 5 bases, in that order; junction bases with no gene match: 8. The CDR3 has 16 residues. In nucleotides, the CDR3 is TGTGCCAGCAGCTTAGCGGGGTCAGGGGGCGGGACTGAAGCTTTCTTT. This translates into CASSLAGSGGGTEAFF. Looking up the rest from reference TRBV7-8 and TRBJ1-1 gives the full variable domain: GAGVSQSPRYKVAKRGQDVALRCDPISGHVSLFWYQQALGQGPEFLTYFQNEAQLDKSGLPSDRFFAERPEGSVSTLKIQRTQQEDSAVYLCASSLAGSGGGTEAFFGQGTRLTVV.

The chain combines TRBV28 with TRBJ1-1; 8 bases fit TRBD1. The CDR3 is 13 amino acids. From germline, CDR1 is MDHEN and CDR2 SYDVKM. With 6 bases clipped from V and 1 base from J, the junction kept 1 base outside the gene matches. CDR3 amino acids: CASRGTGNTEAFF. CDR3 sequence (DNA): TGTGCCAGCAGGGGGACAGGGAACACTGAAGCTTTCTTT.

This sequence joins TRBV5-6 and TRBJ1-5; 8 nucleotides line up with TRBD1. The CDR3 extends over 16 amino acids. Trimming at V came to 1 base and at J to 1 base, leaving 4 bases not matched to a gene. Germline V CDR1 and CDR2: SGHDT, YYEEEE. The CDR3 sequence: CASSLLGTGSNQPQHF. Here the CDR3 DNA reads TGTGCCAGCAGCTTGCTTGGGACAGGAAGCAATCAGCCCCAGCATTTT.